Following are 12 T cell receptor beta chains from one sample sequenced in a study of blood T cell repertoires in COVID-19. The data were produced by immunoSEQ multiplex PCR, yet TCRdb's version contains in-frame clones alone and is incomplete. The table includes about 140,000 clones, about 81% detected once. Sequencing used peripheral blood. The receptors were gathered from an elderly woman with acute or convalescent COVID-19.

The chain couples TRBV7-6 to TRBJ2-3; D is perhaps TRBD2 (5 bases). Trimming stripped 2 bases from V and 0 bases from J, with 18 bases between. The CDR3 totals 18 residues. Germline CDR1 reads SGHVS; CDR2 reads FNYEAQ. The chain's CDR3 is CASSLPITGSESTDTQYF. The CDR3, as DNA: TGTGCCAGCAGCTTACCCATAACGGGTAGCGAGAGCACAGATACGCAGTATTTT.

The rearrangement uses TRBV5-1 and TRBJ2-5; 13 bases fit TRBD2. CDR1 is SGHRS and CDR2 is YFSETQ in the germline V gene. J gave up 1 base and V 4 bases, and 4 bases lay outside the gene matches. The CDR3 consists of 16 residues. Written as DNA, the CDR3 is TGCGCCAGCAGCAACGGACTAGCGGGAGCCCAAGAGACCCAGTACTTC. Its translation: CASSNGLAGAQETQYF.

The chain has TRBV7-2 and TRBJ1-5; no definite D call. Trimming took 2 bases from V and 7 from J, leaving 12 bases between them. The germline V gene encodes CDR1 SGHTA and CDR2 FQGNSA. The CDR3 runs to 14 residues. The CDR3 DNA is TGTGCCAGCAGCTTAATAGCCGGTGGCCAGCCCCAGCATTTT. Its protein is CASSLIAGGQPQHF.

This chain connects TRBV4-2 to TRBJ1-4; D remains unclear. The germline V gene encodes CDR1 LGHNA and CDR2 YNFKEQ. The CDR3 loop spans 14 amino acids. Trimming stripped 0 bases from V and 0 bases from J, with 2 bases between. Here the CDR3 reads CASSQDATNEKLFF. The CDR3 region has the DNA TGTGCCAGCAGCCAAGACGCAACTAATGAAAAACTGTTTTTT.

This chain uses TRBV7-2 with TRBJ2-3; tentatively, D is TRBD2 (6 bases). Germline lookup yields CDR1 SGHTA and CDR2 FQGNSA. The V and J ends lost 4 bases and 0 bases respectively, with 14 bases between them. CDR3 size: 16 residues. The DNA of the CDR3 is TGTGCCAGCAGCTCCCCATTCGGGGGTAGCACAGATACGCAGTATTTT. Translating it yields CASSSPFGGSTDTQYF.

This clone was detected once. The rearrangement uses TRBV7-9 and TRBJ2-1; 14 positions match TRBD2. The J segment lost 7 bases and the V segment lost 2 bases, leaving 10 bases of the junction unmatched. Germline CDR1 is SEHNR and CDR2 is FQNEAQ (reference sequence). The CDR3 has 18 amino acids. Here the CDR3 DNA reads TGTGCCAGCAGCTTACCACCCAGACTAGCGGGAGGGAAAAATGAGCAGTTCTTC. Translation gives CASSLPPRLAGGKNEQFF.

V gene TRBV2 combines with J gene TRBJ1-1; 10 positions agree with TRBD1. Germline assignment: CDR1 SNHLY and CDR2 FYNNEI. V shed 7 bases, J shed 1 base, and the junction held 9 bases outside the gene matches. There are 16 residues in the CDR3. CDR3 protein: CASKRDRGSGNTEAFF. As DNA, the CDR3 is TGTGCCAGCAAGAGGGACAGGGGAAGTGGGAACACTGAAGCTTTCTTT.

This clone was counted between two and nine times. The gene calls are TRBV5-4 and TRBJ1-2, with D hard to call. Germline CDR1 SGHNT, CDR2 YYREEE (reference sequence). This CDR3 contains 14 residues. V was cut by 0 bases and J by 4 bases, with 10 bases left in between. The CDR3 is CASSLEAGGYGYTF. CDR3 sequence (DNA): TGTGCCAGCAGCTTGGAGGCAGGTGGCTATGGCTACACCTTC. The full variable domain, rest sourced from reference TRBV5-4 and TRBJ1-2, is ETGVTQSPTHLIKTRGQQVTLRCSSQSGHNTVSWYQQALGQGPQFIFQYYREEENGRGNFPPRFSGLQFPNYSSELNVNALELDDSALYLCASSLEAGGYGYTFGSGTRLTVV.

The V call is TRBV3-1 (or the pseudogene TRBV3-2), the J call TRBJ2-5; tentatively, D is TRBD2 (6 bases). The germline V gene encodes CDR1 LGHDT and CDR2 YNNKEL (reference sequence). The ends were cut back, 7 bases at V and 1 base at J, with 13 bases in the middle. The CDR3 is made up of 14 amino acids. As DNA, the CDR3 is TGTGCCAGCACCACGGCGGGACCCCAAGAGACCCAGTACTTC. Translated, it gives CASTTAGPQETQYF.

The chain joins TRBV10-1 to TRBJ2-7, with D possibly being TRBD2 (5 bases). Germline values: CDR1 WNHNN, CDR2 SYGVQD (reference sequence). The length of the CDR3 is 14 residues. V lost 3 bases, J lost 6 bases, and 15 bases lay in between. The CDR3 nucleotides read TGCGCCAGCAGTGACTCGGGAAAAGGTGGCGAGCAGTACTTC. Its translation is CASSDSGKGGEQYF.

This chain uses TRBV4-1 with TRBJ1-1; TRBD1 matches at 7 bases. This CDR3 has 13 residues. Germline CDR1 and CDR2: MGHRA and YSYEKL. Trimming at V came to 8 bases and at J to 0 bases, leaving 3 bases not matched to a gene. The CDR3 coding sequence is TGCGCCAGCCAGACAGGGATGAACACTGAAGCTTTCTTT. As protein: CASQTGMNTEAFF.

This rearrangement joins TRBV27 to TRBJ1-2; no definite D call. This CDR3 is built from 13 residues. Trimming stripped 3 bases from V and 7 bases from J, with 12 bases between. From germline, CDR1 is MNHEY and CDR2 SMNVEV (reference sequence). DNA of the CDR3: TGTGCCAGCAGTTTTTCTGGTGTAGCTGGCTACACCTTC. Its protein is CASSFSGVAGYTF.